Listed here are 13 T cell receptor beta chains from one sample, sequenced in a study of response to subunit inactivated influenza vaccine. A single record per CDR3 protein comes from TCRdb applying MiXCR to the RT-PCR reads. This sample has 650,000 to 700,000 distinct CDR3 sequences, with approximately 14% found just once. The sample here was PBMCs from blood, taken 11 to 12 days after vaccination. The receptors derive from a man aged 50-60 years who received an inactivated influenza vaccine.

The V and J genes are TRBV4-1 and TRBJ2-1; 7 positions match TRBD1. Germline V gene lookup returns CDR1 MGHRA and CDR2 YSYEKL. This CDR3 spans 15 amino acids. Trimming at V came to 6 bases and at J to 0 bases, leaving 5 bases not matched to a gene. The CDR3 is CASSPTGVSYNEQFF. The CDR3 coding sequence is TGCGCCAGCAGTCCCACAGGGGTCTCCTACAATGAGCAGTTCTTC.

In this sample, this clonotype turned up a few times. This chain joins TRBV27 and TRBJ1-1; tentatively, D is TRBD1 (6 bases). Germline V lookup: CDR1 MNHEY, CDR2 SMNVEV (reference sequence). V dropped 0 bases and J dropped 7 bases, with 12 bases sitting between them. The CDR3 contains 14 residues. CDR3 loop: CASSLSLGANEAFF. CDR3 nucleotides: TGTGCCAGCAGTTTATCGTTGGGGGCTAATGAAGCTTTCTTT.

The CDR3 spells CASSYGTGLDYGYTF. In nucleotides, the CDR3 is TGTGCCAGCAGTTACGGAACAGGGTTAGACTATGGCTACACCTTC. The rearrangement uses TRBV6-5 and TRBJ1-2, with TRBD1 as a possible D gene (6 bases). The CDR3 has 15 amino acids. CDR1 and CDR2 (germline): MNHEY, SVGAGI. V lost 2 bases to trimming and J lost 3 bases, with 13 bases between them.

This clonotype was detected only a few times. The genes are TRBV24-1 and TRBJ2-3, with 7 positions matching TRBD1. Germline assignment: CDR1 KGHDR and CDR2 SFDVKD. This CDR3 contains 15 residues. Losses at the gene ends were 5 bases for V and 2 bases for J; bases not matched to a gene: 6. CDR3: CATSVDGTDTDTQYF. DNA for the CDR3: TGTGCCACCAGTGTTGACGGGACAGACACAGATACGCAGTATTTT.

The genes are TRBV7-2 and TRBJ1-6; 8 bases are a match to TRBD1. CDR1 and CDR2 (germline): SGHTA, FQGNSA. With V trimmed by 4 bases and J by 11 bases, 10 bases remained unmatched. This CDR3 spans 15 amino acids. Written as DNA, the CDR3 is TGTGCCAGCAGCTCGACCGGGACAGGCGGGACACCCCTCCACTTT. Residues: CASSSTGTGGTPLHF.

This clonotype was counted many times. This chain links TRBV12-3 or TRBV12-4 with TRBJ1-1, with 12 bases matching TRBD1. Unmatched junction bases numbered 1, after V lost 4 bases and J lost 4 bases. This CDR3 region has 14 residues. CDR3 residues: CASSSGQGATEAFF. CDR3 in DNA: TGTGCCAGCAGTTCGGGACAGGGGGCCACTGAAGCTTTCTTT.

Worth noting for this clonotype: Mismatch with germline at one junction end may stem from a read error. The chain carries TRBV7-7 and TRBJ2-1; 9 bases line up with TRBD1. Germline loops: CDR1 SSHAT, CDR2 FNYEAQ (reference sequence). CDR3 size: 13 residues. The CDR3 spells CASSKDRGNEQFF. The CDR3 bases are TGTGCTAGCAGCAAAGACAGGGGGAATGAGCAGTTCTTC.

This clonotype was seen many times. This chain connects TRBV27 to TRBJ2-7; the D gene is possibly TRBD2 (5 bases). This CDR3 is 14 amino acids long. Trimming shortened V by 1 base and J by 5 bases, and 12 bases separated the two germline ends. Germline CDR1 and CDR2: MNHEY and SMNVEV (reference sequence). The CDR3 nucleotides are TGTGCCAGCAGTTTATGGGGTCCTAGCAACGAGCAGTACTTC. Translated: CASSLWGPSNEQYF.

The genes are TRBV7-9 and TRBJ2-5; the match to TRBD1 covers 9 bases. CDR1 is SEHNR and CDR2 is FQNEAQ in the germline V gene (reference sequence). CDR3 size: 14 residues. The ends lost 5 bases at V and 6 bases at J; junction bases unmatched: 7. In DNA form, the CDR3 reads TGTGCCAGCAGCGGTAACACAGGGGGCCAGACCCAGTACTTC. This translates into CASSGNTGGQTQYF.

This clonotype was seen a handful of times. This chain joins TRBV4-3 and TRBJ2-5, with no clear D. Trimming removed 0 bases from V and 4 bases from J, with 12 bases in between. Germline-derived CDR1 and CDR2 are LGHNA and YSLEER. The CDR3 has 15 residues. CDR3 sequence (DNA): TGCGCCAGCAGCCAAGATCTTACTCTAGGAGAGACCCAGTACTTC. Translation gives CASSQDLTLGETQYF.

The chain uses TRBV7-9 and TRBJ1-2; D uncertain. Germline CDR1 and CDR2: SEHNR and FQNEAQ (reference sequence). V lost 1 base and J lost 1, with 4 bases in between. The CDR3 is 13 residues long. The CDR3 loop is CASSLVLNYGYTF. CDR3 DNA: TGTGCCAGCAGCTTAGTTCTTAACTATGGCTACACCTTC.

The chain couples TRBV6-1 to TRBJ2-7, with D maybe TRBD1 (6 bases). This CDR3 has 15 residues. In germline, CDR1 is MNHNS, CDR2 SASEGT. The V end lost 6 bases, the J end lost 3 bases, and 18 bases lay between the germline ends. CDR3: CASSKGDRGLYEQYF. For the CDR3, the DNA is TGTGCCAGCAGCAAGGGGGACCGAGGACTCTACGAGCAGTACTTC.

This clonotype was seen more than once but under ten times. J is TRBJ1-2 and V is TRBV29-1; 7 bases align to TRBD1. This CDR3 contains 12 residues. Germline V lookup: CDR1 SQVTM, CDR2 ANQGSEA. After removal of 2 bases from V and 4 bases from J, the junction contained 1 base not matched to a gene. The DNA for the CDR3 is TGCAGCGTTGAAAACAGGGGCTATGGCTACACCTTC. Protein sequence: CSVENRGYGYTF.